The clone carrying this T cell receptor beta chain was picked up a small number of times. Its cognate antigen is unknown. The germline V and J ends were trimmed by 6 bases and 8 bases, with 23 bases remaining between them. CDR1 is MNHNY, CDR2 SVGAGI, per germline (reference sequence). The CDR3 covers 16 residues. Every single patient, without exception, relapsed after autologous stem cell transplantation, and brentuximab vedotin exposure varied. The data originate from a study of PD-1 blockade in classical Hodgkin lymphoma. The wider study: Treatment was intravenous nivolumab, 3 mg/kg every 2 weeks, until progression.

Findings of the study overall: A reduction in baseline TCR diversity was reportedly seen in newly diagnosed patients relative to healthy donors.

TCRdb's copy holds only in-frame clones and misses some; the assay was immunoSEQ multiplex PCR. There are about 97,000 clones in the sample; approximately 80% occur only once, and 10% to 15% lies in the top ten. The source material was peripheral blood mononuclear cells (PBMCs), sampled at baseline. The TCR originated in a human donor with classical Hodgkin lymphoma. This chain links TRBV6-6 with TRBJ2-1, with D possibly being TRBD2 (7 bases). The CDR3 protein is CASSRKGGGSGDEQFF. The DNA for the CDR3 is TGTGCCAGCAGCCGCAAGGGGGGCGGGAGTGGCGATGAGCAGTTCTTC.